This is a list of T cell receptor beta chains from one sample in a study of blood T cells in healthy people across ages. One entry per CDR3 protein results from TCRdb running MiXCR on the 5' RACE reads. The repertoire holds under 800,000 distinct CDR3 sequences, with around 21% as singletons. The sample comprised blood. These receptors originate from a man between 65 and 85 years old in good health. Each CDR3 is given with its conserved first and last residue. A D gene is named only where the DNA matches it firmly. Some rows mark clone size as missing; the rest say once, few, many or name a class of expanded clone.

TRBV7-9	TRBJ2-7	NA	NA	CASSLSMDFHEQYF	TGTGCCAGCAGCTTAAGTATGGACTTCCACGAGCAGTACTTC
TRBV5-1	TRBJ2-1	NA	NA	CAGSFPRSNEQFF	TGCGCCGGCAGCTTTCCCAGATCCAATGAGCAGTTCTTC
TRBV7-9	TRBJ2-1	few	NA	CASSFEERHEQFF	TGTGCCAGCAGCTTTGAGGAGAGGCATGAGCAGTTCTTC
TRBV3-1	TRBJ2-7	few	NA	CASSQARRIYEQYF	TGTGCCAGCAGCCAAGCGCGGCGGATCTACGAGCAGTACTTC
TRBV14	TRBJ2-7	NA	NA	CASSQAGIYEQYF	TGTGCCAGCAGCCAGGCAGGGATTTACGAGCAGTACTTC
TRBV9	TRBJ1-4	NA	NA	CASSAPQDSTNEKLFF	TGTGCCAGCAGCGCCCCACAGGATTCAACTAATGAAAAACTGTTTTTT
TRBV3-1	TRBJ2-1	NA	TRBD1	CASRDRVRGNEQFF	TGTGCCAGCAGAGACAGGGTAAGGGGCAATGAGCAGTTCTTC
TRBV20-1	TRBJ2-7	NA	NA	CSARRQGQNEQYF	TGCAGTGCTAGACGGCAGGGGCAGAACGAGCAGTACTTC
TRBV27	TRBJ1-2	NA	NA	CASRGVTYGYTF	TGTGCCAGCAGAGGGGTAACCTATGGCTACACCTTC
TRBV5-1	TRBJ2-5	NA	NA	CASSRGDRGTQYF	TGCGCCAGCAGCCGCGGGGACCGAGGGACCCAGTACTTC
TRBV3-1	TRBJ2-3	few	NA	CASSLEAESDTQYF	TGTGCCAGCAGCCTCGAAGCCGAGTCAGATACGCAGTATTTT
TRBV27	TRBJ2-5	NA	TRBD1	CASSFGDRVRETQYF	TGTGCCAGCAGTTTTGGTGACAGGGTACGAGAGACCCAGTACTTC
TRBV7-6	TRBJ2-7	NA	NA	CASSPGRGSYGQYF	TGTGCCAGCAGCCCCGGACGTGGCTCCTACGGGCAGTACTTC
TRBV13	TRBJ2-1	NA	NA	CASSTRTEYYNEQFF	TGTGCCAGCAGCACCAGGACCGAATATTACAATGAGCAGTTCTTC
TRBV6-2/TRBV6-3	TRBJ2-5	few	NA	CASSYSRFYETQYF	TGTGCCAGCAGTTACTCGAGATTCTACGAGACCCAGTACTTC
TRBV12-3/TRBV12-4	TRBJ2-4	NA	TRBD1	CASSNRGNIQYF	TGTGCCAGCAGCAACAGGGGAAACATTCAGTACTTC
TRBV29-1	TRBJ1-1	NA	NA	CSVHLRLESTEAFF	TGCAGCGTCCACCTACGGTTGGAGAGCACTGAAGCTTTCTTT
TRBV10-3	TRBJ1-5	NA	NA	CAISMTPEEPQHF	TGTGCCATCAGCATGACTCCGGAGGAGCCCCAGCATTTT
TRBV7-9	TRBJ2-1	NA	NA	CASSFSRGSYNEQFF	TGTGCCAGCAGCTTCTCCAGGGGCAGCTACAATGAGCAGTTCTTC
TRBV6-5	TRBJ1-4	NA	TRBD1	CDSSWTGTSGNEKLFF	TGTGACAGCAGTTGGACAGGGACGTCAGGGAATGAAAAACTGTTTTTT
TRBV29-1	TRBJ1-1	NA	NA	CSVADVRNTEAFF	TGCAGCGTTGCTGACGTCAGGAACACTGAAGCTTTCTTT
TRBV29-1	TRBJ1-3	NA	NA	CSVESLGNTIYF	TGTAGCGTTGAAAGCCTGGGAAACACCATATATTTT
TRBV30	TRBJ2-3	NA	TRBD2	CAWSGLAVTDTQYF	TGTGCCTGGAGCGGACTAGCGGTCACAGATACGCAGTATTTT
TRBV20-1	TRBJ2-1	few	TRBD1	CSARTGESSYNEQFF	TGCAGTGCCAGGACAGGAGAAAGCTCCTACAATGAGCAGTTCTTC
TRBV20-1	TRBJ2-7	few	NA	CSLMGRRSYEQYF	TGCAGTCTCATGGGCCGGCGCTCCTACGAGCAGTACTTC